The 11 T cell receptor beta chains given below trace back to one sample, sequenced in a study of blood T cell repertoires in COVID-19. Produced via immunoSEQ multiplex PCR; TCRdb's table is partial and in-frame only. The data show 150,000 to 200,000 clones, around nine tenths seen once. Sequencing used peripheral blood. The receptor source for this set is a woman between 18 and 29 years old who had recovered from COVID-19.

This chain links TRBV7-9 with TRBJ1-2; TRBD1 agrees at 7 bases. This CDR3 comprises 14 residues. V shed 5 bases, J shed 6 bases, and the junction held 9 bases outside the gene matches. Germline V gene data show CDR1 as SEHNR and CDR2 as FQNEAQ (reference sequence). This CDR3 is CASSPGTALDGYTF. Written as DNA, the CDR3 is TGTGCCAGCAGCCCCGGGACAGCTCTTGATGGCTACACCTTC.

This sequence joins TRBV7-6 and TRBJ1-2; TRBD1 might be the D (6 bases). Trimming shortened V by 5 bases and J by 4 bases, and 11 bases separated the two germline ends. CDR3 size: 13 residues. The V gene's germline CDR1 is SGHVS and CDR2 FNYEAQ. The CDR3 sequence: CASSEGGGYGYTF. CDR3 DNA: TGTGCCAGCAGCGAGGGAGGGGGCTATGGCTACACCTTC.

This clone was picked up one time. The chain joins TRBV28 to TRBJ1-5, with TRBD1 matching 7 bases. The V gene's germline CDR1 is MDHEN and CDR2 SYDVKM. The CDR3 extends over 14 amino acids. The V gene end was trimmed by 8 bases and the J gene end by 3 bases; junction bases not matched to a gene: 7. As DNA, the CDR3 is TGTGCCAGCGAAACCGGGACAGACAATCAGCCCCAGCATTTT. Protein sequence: CASETGTDNQPQHF.

This rearrangement joins TRBV27 to TRBJ2-2; 9 positions match TRBD2. Germline lookup yields CDR1 MNHEY and CDR2 SMNVEV (reference sequence). This CDR3 has 14 amino acids. V was clipped by 6 bases and J by 6 bases; unmatched bases: 5. CDR3 amino acids: CASRPLAGSGELFF. DNA for the CDR3: TGTGCCAGCAGGCCACTAGCGGGCTCCGGGGAGCTGTTTTTT.

This clone showed up just once. The gene calls are TRBV4-3 and TRBJ2-2; D perhaps matches TRBD2 (5 bases). Trimming left V 4 bases short and J 4 bases short, with 10 bases between. Germline V CDR1 and CDR2: LGHNA, YSLEER. The CDR3 contains 14 residues. CDR3 bases: TGCGCCAGCAGCCCGATCAGCGGCACCGGGGAGCTGTTTTTT. Amino acids: CASSPISGTGELFF.

The chain recombines TRBV24-1 with TRBJ1-6; the D gene is possibly TRBD1 (5 bases). V was clipped by 0 bases and J by 6 bases, with 11 bases between them. The germline V gene has CDR1 KGHDR and CDR2 SFDVKD. CDR3 size: 16 residues. The CDR3 protein is CATSDLQGVPNSPLHF. CDR3 in DNA: TGTGCCACCAGTGATTTGCAAGGGGTCCCTAATTCACCCCTCCACTTT.

The rearrangement uses TRBV6-2 or TRBV6-3 and TRBJ2-2, with 7 nucleotides matching TRBD2. This CDR3 has 17 residues. Germline CDR1 is MNHEY and CDR2 is SVGEGT. Germline trimming cut 1 base from V and 5 bases from J; bases unmatched to any gene: 10. As DNA, the CDR3 is TGTGCCAGCAGTTACTTCCCCAGGCGGGAGCAGACCGGGGAGCTGTTTTTT. It is translated as CASSYFPRREQTGELFF.

This clone was observed a single time. This chain links TRBV3-1 (or the pseudogene TRBV3-2) with TRBJ1-2; 7 bases agree with TRBD1. This CDR3 is built from 14 residues. The germline CDR1 and CDR2 sequences are LGHDT and YNNKEL (reference sequence). V shed 2 bases, J shed 6 bases, and the junction held 6 bases outside the gene matches. CDR3 nucleotides: TGTGCCAGCAGCCAAAGAGGGGGCGCTCATGGCTACACCTTC. Translation: CASSQRGGAHGYTF.

This sequence joins TRBV19 and TRBJ2-1; 8 nucleotides agree with TRBD2. The junction had 9 bases not matched to a gene; V was cut back by 6 bases and J by 5 bases. Germline values: CDR1 LNHDA, CDR2 SQIVND (reference sequence). The CDR3 runs 15 residues. Here the CDR3 reads CASRSSGGGNNEQFF. CDR3 sequence (DNA): TGTGCCAGTAGATCCAGCGGGGGAGGGAACAATGAGCAGTTCTTC.

The genes are TRBV6-5 and TRBJ1-1; the match to TRBD1 covers 8 bases. Trimming took 8 bases from V and 4 from J; bases not matched to a gene: 3. Germline V gives CDR1 MNHEY, CDR2 SVGAGI. This CDR3 spans 12 amino acids. CDR3 sequence reads: CASWTGSTEAFF. The DNA of the CDR3 is TGTGCCAGCTGGACAGGGAGCACTGAAGCTTTCTTT.

This clone is a singleton in its sample. The J gene is TRBJ2-3, the V gene TRBV7-6; the match to TRBD1 covers 8 bases. V lost 3 bases to trimming and J lost 4 bases; unmatched junction nucleotides: 6. Germline-derived CDR1 and CDR2 are SGHVS and FNYEAQ. The CDR3 spans 15 residues. The CDR3: CASSFTGGTADTQYF. CDR3 coding DNA: TGTGCCAGCAGCTTTACAGGGGGGACCGCAGATACGCAGTATTTT.